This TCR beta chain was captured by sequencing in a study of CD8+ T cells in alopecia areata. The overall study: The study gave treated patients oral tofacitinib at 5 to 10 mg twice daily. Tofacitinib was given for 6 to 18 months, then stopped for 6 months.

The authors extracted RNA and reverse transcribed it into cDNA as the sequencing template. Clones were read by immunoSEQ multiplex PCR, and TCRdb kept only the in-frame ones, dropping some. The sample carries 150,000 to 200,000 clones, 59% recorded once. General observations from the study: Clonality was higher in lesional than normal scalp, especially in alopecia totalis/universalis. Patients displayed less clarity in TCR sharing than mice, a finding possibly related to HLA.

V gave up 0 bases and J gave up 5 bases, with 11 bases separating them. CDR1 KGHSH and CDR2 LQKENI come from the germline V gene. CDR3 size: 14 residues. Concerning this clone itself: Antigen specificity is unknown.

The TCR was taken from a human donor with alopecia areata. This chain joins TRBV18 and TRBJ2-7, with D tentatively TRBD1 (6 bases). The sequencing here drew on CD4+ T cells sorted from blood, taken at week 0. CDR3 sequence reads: CASSPPTQGNEQYF. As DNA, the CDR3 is TGTGCCAGCTCACCACCTACACAGGGAAACGAGCAGTACTTC.